Each of the 16 T cell receptor beta chains below was sequenced from the same sample in a study of cytomegalovirus exposure and HLA in healthy donors. 60 Vbeta and 13 Jbeta primers were used in PCR. TCRdb keeps only in-frame clones here, not all; method: immunoSEQ multiplex PCR. The sample contains under 150,000 clones, roughly 80% of which appear only once. Specimen: PBMCs. The origin of the receptors is a middle-aged woman in good health and CMV-seropositive.

The rearrangement joins TRBV6-6 to TRBJ1-2, with D possibly being TRBD1 (5 bases). V dropped 4 bases and J dropped 7 bases, with 13 bases sitting between them. In germline, CDR1 is MNHNY, CDR2 SVGAGI (reference sequence). CDR3 size: 13 residues. CDR3 DNA: TGTGCCAGCAGTTTCCCGGGGGAGCGTGGCTACACCTTC. Protein product: CASSFPGERGYTF.

J is TRBJ2-3 and V is TRBV28; 9 bases are a match to TRBD1. CDR3 length: 15 amino acids. V trimming: 5 bases; J trimming: 6 bases; junction bases outside the gene matches: 9. Germline CDR1 is MDHEN and CDR2 is SYDVKM. The CDR3 DNA reads TGTGCCAGCAGTAAGGGACAGGGTCCCGGCGATACGCAGTATTTT. Its translation is CASSKGQGPGDTQYF.

This clone was seen only a few times. This chain links TRBV6-1 with TRBJ2-1; 7 bases match TRBD2. From germline, CDR1 is MNHNS and CDR2 SASEGT. V was pared by 3 bases and J by 0 bases, with 8 bases of the junction left unmatched. The CDR3 is made up of 17 amino acids. The CDR3 DNA reads TGTGCCAGCAGTGAGGACCCTAGCGGACACTCCTACAATGAGCAGTTCTTC. It encodes CASSEDPSGHSYNEQFF.

The chain has TRBV7-2 and TRBJ1-3; a possible D gene is TRBD1 (6 bases). The CDR3 is made up of 13 amino acids. Germline loops: CDR1 SGHTA, CDR2 FQGNSA. V was trimmed by 6 bases and J by 0 bases, leaving 6 bases between them. The CDR3 DNA sequence: TGTGCCAGCAGGGACAGCTCTGGAAACACCATATATTTT. It specifies CASRDSSGNTIYF.

The chain combines TRBV11-2 with TRBJ2-3, with 11 bases aligning to TRBD2. With V trimmed by 5 bases and J by 3 bases, 4 bases remained unmatched. This CDR3 has 15 residues. Germline CDR1 SGHAT, CDR2 FQNNGV. The CDR3 nucleotides read TGTGCCAGCAGCCGGGGACTAGCGGAGACAGATACGCAGTATTTT. It translates to CASSRGLAETDTQYF.

The genes are TRBV4-1 and TRBJ2-1, with 10 bases that match TRBD1. Germline trimming cut 6 bases from V and 6 bases from J; bases unmatched to any gene: 5. This CDR3 has 14 residues. Germline lookup yields CDR1 MGHRA and CDR2 YSYEKL. The chain's CDR3 is CASRGTGAINEQFF. The CDR3 coding sequence is TGCGCCAGCAGAGGGACAGGGGCTATCAATGAGCAGTTCTTC.

Only one count was recorded for this clone. This chain uses TRBV5-4 with TRBJ2-6; 10 nucleotides match TRBD1. V lost 4 bases to trimming and J lost 2 bases; unmatched junction nucleotides: 3. The CDR3 runs to 16 residues. The germline gives CDR1 SGHNT, CDR2 YYREEE (reference sequence). The CDR3 here is CASSPDRGPGANVLTF. The CDR3 region has the DNA TGTGCCAGCAGCCCAGACAGGGGGCCTGGGGCCAACGTCCTGACTTTC.

The chain recombines TRBV6-1 with TRBJ2-5; TRBD2 matches 8 bases. CDR1 is MNHNS and CDR2 is SASEGT in the germline V gene. The CDR3 has 14 amino acids. Trimming at V came to 6 bases and at J to 3 bases, leaving 6 bases not matched to a gene. The CDR3 loop reads CASRGGLGKETQYF. The CDR3 coding sequence is TGTGCCAGCAGGGGGGGACTAGGTAAAGAGACCCAGTACTTC.

The J gene is TRBJ1-6, the V gene TRBV9, with D maybe TRBD1 (5 bases). V lost 7 bases, J lost 2 bases, and 13 bases lay in between. This CDR3 comprises 15 residues. The germline V gene encodes CDR1 SGDLS and CDR2 YYNGEE. CDR3 protein: CASSGGGTYNSPLHF. The CDR3 nucleotides read TGTGCCAGCTCCGGGGGGGGGACCTATAATTCACCCCTCCACTTT.

This clone was recorded a few times. This sequence joins TRBV6-1 and TRBJ1-5; no firm D call. CDR3 size: 12 residues. Trimming shortened V by 2 bases and J by 9 bases, and 8 bases separated the two germline ends. CDR1 is MNHNS, CDR2 SASEGT, per germline. The CDR3 coding sequence is TGTGCCAGCAGTGAAAGTAGGAGGCCCCAGCATTTT. Translation: CASSESRRPQHF.

A few counts support this clone. Mismatch with germline at one junction end may stem from a read error. The V gene is TRBV6-5, the J gene TRBJ1-2, with TRBD1 identical over 7 bases. This CDR3 region has 10 residues. Germline assignment: CDR1 MNHEY and CDR2 SVGAGI. The DNA of the CDR3 is TGTGCCATCAGAAAAAGAGGGGGCGCCTTC. Its protein is CAIRKRGGAF.

In the case of this clone: This specimen includes other DNA sequences encoding the same CDR3. The chain combines TRBV5-4 with TRBJ1-2; weak D call: TRBD1 (5 bases). CDR3 size: 19 residues. Trimming took off 0 bases at V and 1 base at J, with 22 bases between the two ends. Per germline, CDR1 SGHNT and CDR2 YYREEE (reference sequence). The CDR3 is CASSLAQGSPTLSNYGYTF. The CDR3 nucleotides read TGTGCCAGCAGCTTGGCCCAGGGCAGCCCGACCCTTAGTAACTATGGCTACACCTTC. The full variable domain, rest sourced from reference TRBV5-4 and TRBJ1-2, is ETGVTQSPTHLIKTRGQQVTLRCSSQSGHNTVSWYQQALGQGPQFIFQYYREEENGRGNFPPRFSGLQFPNYSSELNVNALELDDSALYLCASSLAQGSPTLSNYGYTFGSGTRLTVV.

The chain joins TRBV28 to TRBJ1-3, with no clear D. V was cut by 7 bases and J by 0 bases, with 13 bases left in between. This CDR3 spans 15 amino acids. Germline V gene data show CDR1 as MDHEN and CDR2 as SYDVKM. The CDR3 loop reads CASIYSPSSGNTIYF. For the CDR3, the DNA is TGTGCCAGCATCTACAGCCCCAGCTCTGGAAACACCATATATTTT.

V gene TRBV7-2 combines with J gene TRBJ2-1; 10 bases match TRBD2. CDR1 and CDR2 (germline): SGHTA, FQGNSA. This CDR3 comprises 16 residues. The J segment lost 10 bases and the V segment lost 5 bases, leaving 14 bases of the junction unmatched. The DNA for the CDR3 is TGTGCCAGCAGCCCCCCTACCAGCGGGGGGGCCAGAGAGCAGTTCTTC. Amino acids: CASSPPTSGGAREQFF.

This chain joins TRBV5-4 and TRBJ2-7; TRBD2 agrees at 7 bases. Germline-derived CDR1 and CDR2 are SGHNT and YYREEE (reference sequence). This CDR3 contains 13 residues. The trim removed 5 bases at V and 5 bases at J, leaving 7 bases unmatched. Here the CDR3 reads CASRPGTKDEQYF. In DNA, the CDR3 is TGTGCCAGCAGGCCCGGGACTAAGGACGAGCAGTACTTC.

This clone turned up a few times. The chain combines TRBV7-2 with TRBJ2-7, with a weak D call TRBD1 (5 bases). V was cut by 4 bases and J by 4 bases, with 17 bases left in between. CDR3 size: 15 residues. Germline values: CDR1 SGHTA, CDR2 FQGNSA. The CDR3 sequence: CASSSRTITPYEQYF. As DNA, the CDR3 is TGTGCCAGCAGCTCCAGGACAATAACCCCTTACGAGCAGTACTTC.